A selection of T cell receptor beta chains follows, all from one sample in a study of cytomegalovirus exposure and HLA in healthy donors. The method was immunoSEQ multiplex PCR; TCRdb's version includes in-frame clones alone and lacks a portion of them. The sample carries around 77,000 clones, around 78% recorded once. Material for sequencing was PBMCs. Source of these receptors: a man aged 40-50 years in good health and CMV-seronegative. Both conserved end residues are part of each CDR3. The D gene is left open where the match is weak. Clone size is shown for a subset of rows, as once, few, many or a class of expanded clone.

cdr3_aa v_call clone_size d_call j_call
CASSKTHTGKTEAFF TRBV6-6 . . TRBJ1-1
CASSFRGQGSVEAFF TRBV5-5 . TRBD1 TRBJ1-1
CASSPLGLAGRQETQYF TRBV4-2 . TRBD2 TRBJ2-5
CASTLNSDTEAFF TRBV5-4 . . TRBJ1-1
CASSIDRGSDEQYF TRBV11-2 once TRBD1 TRBJ2-7
CASSQVGLAGGTDTQYF TRBV4-1 . TRBD2 TRBJ2-3
CASSQDRGQGHSYEQYF TRBV4-2 . . TRBJ2-7
CASSYPPGGRAEAFF TRBV6-5 . TRBD1 TRBJ1-1
CASSVGLAGGLSTDTQYF TRBV9 . TRBD2 TRBJ2-3
CASSTLAGGITEQFF TRBV7-8 . TRBD2 TRBJ2-1
CASSIGGSNTEAFF TRBV19 . . TRBJ1-1
CASSLNGRQANTGELFF TRBV7-3 . . TRBJ2-2
CASSPQRGGSYNEQFF TRBV7-9 . TRBD2 TRBJ2-1
CASSQDGGGIDSPLHF TRBV4-2 . . TRBJ1-6
CASSSRGTPQGEQYF TRBV5-1 . . TRBJ2-7
CASRSKVSGGELFF TRBV19 . . TRBJ2-2
CASSETWTGGNTIYF TRBV10-2 . TRBD1 TRBJ1-3
CASSLARTDYGYTF TRBV7-2 . . TRBJ1-2
CAIRPGTGEAGNTIYF TRBV10-3 few TRBD1 TRBJ1-3
CASSDSNRNTEAFF TRBV6-4 . . TRBJ1-1
CASSQTGQGYGYTF TRBV6-5 . TRBD1 TRBJ1-2
CASSPRGSYEQYF TRBV7-2 . . .
CATNFRQGWNQPQHF TRBV6-6 . TRBD1 TRBJ1-5
CASSGTGTTNEQFF TRBV9 . . TRBJ2-1
CASSQDFWAKLRPEKARETQYF TRBV14 . . TRBJ2-5
CASSLAPVTGLTAYEQYF TRBV5-6 few TRBD1 TRBJ2-7
CASSSPRAGAGQETQYF TRBV27 . . TRBJ2-5
CASSEESLLTSDNEQFF TRBV2 . TRBD2 TRBJ2-1
CASSRSGQIIGNTIYF TRBV5-4 few . TRBJ1-3
CASSYPGQETYGYTF TRBV6-6 . TRBD1 TRBJ1-2
CAWSAPPPDRFFGEQYF TRBV30 . TRBD1 TRBJ2-7
CASRGGLLNTEAFF TRBV19 . . TRBJ1-1
CAISSTGNTEAFF TRBV10-3 few . TRBJ1-1
CASSLGPGVSTGELFF TRBV5-6 . . TRBJ2-2
CASRGLAGGPNEQFF TRBV6-1 few TRBD2 TRBJ2-1
CASSLEGMSRPNTEAFF TRBV5-1 . . TRBJ1-1
CASSFSGPQTDTQYF TRBV7-2 . . TRBJ2-3
CASNESPGGGVPQHF TRBV2 . . TRBJ1-5
CASSPDRSSYEQYF TRBV11-3 once . TRBJ2-7
CASSLVTGVSYEQYF TRBV7-2 . TRBD1 TRBJ2-7
CASSAEGSGAKNIQYF TRBV5-6 . . TRBJ2-4
CATQASALGTEAFF TRBV14 few . TRBJ1-1
CASSPRDRGNTGELFF TRBV7-9 . TRBD1 TRBJ2-2
CASRRDRASYEQYF TRBV10-2 . TRBD1 TRBJ2-7
CASSLGTGGNQPQHF TRBV5-8 . TRBD1 TRBJ1-5
CAITGTANTEAFF TRBV10-3 . TRBD1 TRBJ1-1
CLTRENTEAFF TRBV20-1 . . TRBJ1-1
CASSPHRSGDEQYF TRBV4-2 . . TRBJ2-7
CASRRGVNTEAFF TRBV6-5 . . TRBJ1-1
CAWSVGALSADTQYF TRBV30 . . TRBJ2-3
CASSQEQGNGYPF TRBV4-3 . TRBD1 TRBJ1-2
CASGRAYEQYF TRBV28 . . TRBJ2-7
CASSEFWQGSTGELFF TRBV2 . . TRBJ2-2
CASSPVAGGTYEQYF TRBV19 . TRBD2 TRBJ2-7